The clone carrying this T cell receptor (beta chain) was seen a handful of times. This entry belongs to a study of human T cells and chemical hapten exposure. CDR1 and CDR2 from the germline V gene are SEHNR and FQNEAQ (reference sequence). The CDR3 runs 14 residues. Deletions cut 7 bases from V and 2 bases from J, with 12 bases between. The total RNA was obtained from whole blood that was not fractionated. A single record per CDR3 protein comes from TCRdb applying MiXCR to the 5' RACE reads. The sample carries more than 60,000 distinct CDR3 sequences, 15% recorded once. The gene calls are TRBV7-9 and TRBJ2-1; the D call may be TRBD1 or TRBD2 (5 bases each). The sequence was obtained from a female donor in good health. For the CDR3, the DNA is TGTGCCAGCACGTGGGGGAGCCCCTACAATGAGCAGTTCTTC. Its translation is CASTWGSPYNEQFF.